Listed below are T cell receptor beta chains from one sample, sequenced in a study of T cells in Graves' hyperthyroidism and ophthalmopathy. Each CDR3 protein gets one entry after TCRdb re-called the multiplex PCR reads with MiXCR. The sample records roughly 510,000 distinct CDR3 sequences, around 21% being singletons. The specimen sequenced was blood. The receptors originated from a man aged 18 to 35 with Graves' hyperthyroidism. Each CDR3 is given with its conserved first and last residue. A D gene is named only where the DNA matches it firmly. Only some rows state a clone size, as once, few, many or a class for expanded clones.

len	abundance	v_gene	d_gene	j_gene	CDR3aa	CDR3nt
16	many	TRBV6-1	-	TRBJ1-5	CASMAPLGVGNQPQHF	TGTGCCAGCATGGCCCCCTTAGGGGTGGGCAATCAGCCCCAGCATTTT
14	many	TRBV13	-	TRBJ2-7	CASSLGNRGYEQYF	TGTGCCAGCAGCTTAGGCAATCGGGGCTACGAGCAGTACTTC
16	many	TRBV12-3/TRBV12-4	-	TRBJ2-7	CASSLGGRLNSYEQYF	TGTGCCAGCAGTTTAGGGGGGCGCCTAAATTCCTACGAGCAGTACTTC
14	few	TRBV4-2	-	TRBJ1-1	CASSQFLGALEAFF	TGTGCCAGCAGCCAATTCCTCGGCGCCCTTGAAGCTTTCTTT
14	-	TRBV28	TRBD1	TRBJ1-1	CASTSPTGPSEAFF	TGTGCCAGCACTTCTCCGACAGGGCCCTCTGAAGCTTTCTTT
15	many	TRBV29-1	TRBD2	TRBJ2-7	CSASTLAGALYEQYF	TGCAGCGCCTCGACCCTAGCGGGGGCCCTCTACGAGCAGTACTTC
16	many	TRBV19	TRBD1	TRBJ1-5	CASSIPQGQFNQPQHF	TGTGCCAGTAGTATCCCCCAGGGACAGTTCAATCAGCCCCAGCATTTT
17	many	TRBV6-2/TRBV6-3	TRBD1	TRBJ2-7	CASSLRTGKKIGYEQYF	TGTGCCAGCAGCCTACGGACAGGTAAAAAGATCGGCTACGAGCAGTACTTC
15	-	TRBV6-1	-	TRBJ2-2	CASRIWGGDTGKLFF	TGTGCCAGCAGGATCTGGGGGGGCGACACCGGGAAGCTGTTTTTT
16	many	TRBV27	TRBD1	TRBJ1-2	CASSPDRGQLIFGYTF	TGTGCCAGCAGTCCCGACAGGGGGCAATTAATATTTGGCTACACCTTC
15	-	TRBV30	-	TRBJ2-5	CAWGNGLLSGETQYF	TGTGCCTGGGGAAATGGACTGCTCTCGGGAGAGACCCAGTACTTC
11	many	TRBV20-1	-	TRBJ1-2	CSARDRGGYTF	TGCAGTGCTAGAGATCGTGGGGGCTACACCTTC
14	-	TRBV6-2/TRBV6-3	TRBD2	TRBJ2-7	CASTWRGADYEQYF	TGTGCCAGCACCTGGCGGGGGGCGGACTACGAGCAGTACTTC
14	-	TRBV6-1	TRBD1	TRBJ2-7	CASSKTGQGREQYF	TGTGCCAGCAGTAAGACGGGACAGGGCCGCGAGCAGTACTTC
14	-	TRBV7-2	TRBD1	TRBJ1-5	CASSLTGINQPQHF	TGTGCCAGCAGCTTGACAGGGATCAATCAGCCCCAGCATTTT
15	many	TRBV5-5	-	TRBJ1-5	CASSLRQGEYQPQHF	TGTGCCAGCAGCTTGCGGCAGGGTGAATATCAGCCCCAGCATTTT
14	many	TRBV30	TRBD2	TRBJ2-7	CAWSVSGGSYEQYF	TGTGCCTGGAGTGTAAGCGGGGGCTCCTACGAGCAGTACTTC
14	many	TRBV2	TRBD1	TRBJ1-5	CASSGTGRNQPQHF	TGTGCCAGTAGCGGGACAGGGAGGAATCAGCCCCAGCATTTT
16	-	TRBV7-8	TRBD2	TRBJ2-7	CASSGRTSGGTYEQYF	TGTGCCAGCAGCGGACGGACTAGCGGGGGAACGTACGAGCAGTACTTC
14	many	TRBV28	TRBD1	TRBJ2-5	CASSFHRGVETQYF	TGTGCCAGCAGTTTCCACAGGGGTGTGGAGACCCAGTACTTC
14	-	TRBV6-5	-	TRBJ2-2	CASSYSEGVGELFF	TGTGCCAGCAGTTACTCGGAGGGAGTCGGGGAGCTGTTTTTT
13	-	TRBV12-3/TRBV12-4	TRBD1	TRBJ1-2	CASVNRGHYGYTF	TGTGCCAGCGTTAACAGGGGCCACTATGGCTACACCTTC
14	many	TRBV2	TRBD1	TRBJ2-7	CASSKGALSYEQYF	TGTGCCAGCAGTAAGGGGGCCCTCTCCTACGAGCAGTACTTC
15	many	TRBV10-3	-	TRBJ2-5	CAISESRIGQETQYF	TGTGCCATCAGTGAGTCGAGAATTGGACAAGAGACCCAGTACTTC
14	-	TRBV24-1	-	TRBJ2-2	CASSLQGRAGELFF	TGTGCCAGCAGTTTGCAGGGGAGGGCAGGGGAGCTGTTTTTT
15	few	TRBV6-5	-	TRBJ1-4	CASSLGHVVGEKLFF	TGTGCCAGCAGTTTGGGACACGTGGTTGGTGAAAAACTGTTTTTT
13	many	TRBV27	-	TRBJ2-7	CASSAFTGYEQYF	TGTGCCAGCAGTGCTTTTACTGGGTACGAGCAGTACTTC
14	-	TRBV20-1	TRBD2	TRBJ2-5	CSASVAGGRETQYF	TGCAGTGCTAGTGTGGCGGGGGGGCGAGAGACCCAGTACTTC
14	many	TRBV7-2	TRBD1	TRBJ1-2	CASSSRTGHYGYTF	TGTGCCAGCAGCTCCAGGACAGGGCACTATGGCTACACCTTC
16	-	TRBV27	-	TRBJ1-6	CASSSESVTGFSPLHF	TGTGCCAGCAGTTCAGAGTCGGTTACAGGGTTTTCACCCCTCCACTTT
13	many	TRBV13	-	TRBJ1-1	CASSSIRGTEAFF	TGTGCCAGCAGCTCGATCCGCGGCACTGAAGCTTTCTTT
14	many	TRBV20-1	-	TRBJ1-2	CSAPLTEIYYGYTF	TGCAGTGCACCCCTGACGGAAATTTACTATGGCTACACCTTC
16	few	TRBV19	TRBD1	TRBJ1-2	CASGDIEQGANYGYTF	TGTGCCAGTGGAGACATTGAACAGGGGGCGAACTATGGCTACACCTTC
14	many	TRBV6-1	-	TRBJ2-7	CASSEARGAYEQYF	TGTGCCAGCAGTGAAGCGAGAGGGGCCTACGAGCAGTACTTC
16	once	TRBV6-1	TRBD2	TRBJ2-5	CASRTSGGAEVETQYF	TGTGCCAGTCGGACTAGCGGGGGGGCCGAGGTCGAGACCCAGTACTTC
14	many	TRBV11-2	-	TRBJ2-2	CASSRGFAAGELFF	TGTGCCAGCAGCCGAGGGTTCGCAGCCGGGGAGCTGTTTTTT
16	many	TRBV7-8	TRBD2	TRBJ2-5	CASSFGLAGGQETQYF	TGTGCCAGCAGCTTCGGACTAGCGGGGGGCCAAGAGACCCAGTACTTC
15	few	TRBV7-3	TRBD1	TRBJ2-5	CASSSGQGAGGTQYF	TGTGCCAGCAGCTCGGGACAGGGGGCAGGAGGGACCCAGTACTTC
15	many	TRBV12-5	-	TRBJ2-7	CASALPGGRGHEQYF	TGTGCTAGTGCCCTTCCTGGGGGCAGGGGACACGAGCAGTACTTC
15	-	TRBV27	-	TRBJ2-5	CASSPRFGGKETQYF	TGTGCCAGCAGTCCCCGCTTTGGGGGGAAAGAGACCCAGTACTTC
15	many	TRBV15	-	TRBJ1-5	CATSSSGTDNQPQHF	TGTGCCACCAGCAGTTCCGGGACGGACAATCAGCCCCAGCATTTT
15	many	TRBV10-3	-	TRBJ1-2	CAISENGFGSYGYTF	TGTGCCATCAGTGAGAATGGGTTCGGTTCTTATGGCTACACCTTC
13	-	TRBV12-3/TRBV12-4	TRBD1	TRBJ1-2	CASGTGEGYGYTF	TGTGCCAGCGGGACAGGGGAAGGCTATGGCTACACCTTC
15	many	TRBV20-1	-	TRBJ1-2	CSATLDSPSNYGYTF	TGCAGTGCTACCTTAGACAGCCCGAGTAACTATGGCTACACCTTC
16	many	TRBV2	-	TRBJ2-5	CASSDSGPTYQETQYF	TGTGCCAGCAGTGACTCGGGACCCACGTACCAAGAGACCCAGTACTTC
15	many	TRBV5-1	-	TRBJ1-5	CASSLAQAEDQPQHF	TGCGCCAGCAGCTTGGCGCAAGCTGAAGATCAGCCCCAGCATTTT
15	many	TRBV6-1	-	TRBJ1-3	CASSEAWGYGNTIYF	TGTGCCAGCAGTGAAGCTTGGGGGTATGGAAACACCATATATTTT
13	-	TRBV30	-	TRBJ2-6	CAWRLSGANVLTF	TGTGCCTGGAGGCTATCTGGGGCCAACGTCCTGACTTTC
15	many	TRBV27	-	TRBJ2-7	CASSRSPGSSYEQYF	TGTGCCAGCAGTCGGTCACCCGGTAGCTCCTACGAGCAGTACTTC
15	few	TRBV11-2	TRBD1	TRBJ1-2	CASSPREGAVYGYTF	TGTGCCAGCAGCCCGCGGGAGGGGGCGGTCTATGGCTACACCTTC
15	-	TRBV9	TRBD1	TRBJ1-1	CASSPQPGGYTEAFF	TGTGCCAGCAGTCCACAGCCAGGGGGATACACTGAAGCTTTCTTT